This TCR beta chain came from a study of cytomegalovirus exposure and HLA in healthy donors. Study conclusions and caveats: Upon later analysis, TCR association rates were observed to vary by HLA locus, being highest for DRB1 and lowest for HLA-C. Previously analyzed data showed that most TCR beta V segments were productive at a frequency of about 87% or about 30%.

On this clone itself: Its antigen is currently unknown.

The PCR employed 60 Vbeta primers together with 13 Jbeta primers. Measured with immunoSEQ multiplex PCR; TCRdb has only the in-frame clones, and not every one. The sample shows tens of thousands of clones, about 85% of them seen only once. Germline loops: CDR1 MDHEN, CDR2 SYDVKM. With V trimmed by 6 bases and J by 5 bases, 12 bases remained unmatched. The CDR3 consists of 16 residues. Sequencing used PBMCs. This sequence originates from a girl aged 2 to 9 in good health and CMV-seropositive. V and J are TRBV28 and TRBJ2-1; 8 bases align to TRBD2. For the CDR3, the DNA is TGTGCCAGCAGCCTCATAGCGGGGTCAGTTCACAATGAGCAGTTCTTC. Translation: CASSLIAGSVHNEQFF.